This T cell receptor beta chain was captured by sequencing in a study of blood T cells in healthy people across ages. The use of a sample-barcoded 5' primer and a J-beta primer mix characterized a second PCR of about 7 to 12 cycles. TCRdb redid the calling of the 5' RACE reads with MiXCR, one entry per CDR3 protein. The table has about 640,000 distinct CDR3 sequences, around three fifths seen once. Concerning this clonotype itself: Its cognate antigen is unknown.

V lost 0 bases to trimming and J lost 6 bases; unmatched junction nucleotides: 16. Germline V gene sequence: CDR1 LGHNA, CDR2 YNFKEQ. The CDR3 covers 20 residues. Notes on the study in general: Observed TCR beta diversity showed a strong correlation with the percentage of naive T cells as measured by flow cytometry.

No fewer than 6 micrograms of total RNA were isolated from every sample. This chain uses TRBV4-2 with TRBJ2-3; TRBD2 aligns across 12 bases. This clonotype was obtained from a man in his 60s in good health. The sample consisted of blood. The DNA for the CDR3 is TGTGCCAGCAGCCAAGATTGGCCTAGCGGGGGGGCGCTGTCGGCTGATACGCAGTATTTT. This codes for CASSQDWPSGGALSADTQYF.